This T cell receptor beta chain was sequenced during a study of T cells after yellow fever vaccination. Background on the study: Libraries from low-cell-number fractions were prepared with the SMART-Seq v4 Ultra Low Input RNA kit.

The table lists this clonotype with a few counts. Its antigen is unidentified. TCRdb fed the 5' RACE reads into MiXCR, producing one record per CDR3 protein. The sample yields some 560,000 distinct CDR3 sequences, about 19% seen once. Germline V gene sequence: CDR1 SGHKS, CDR2 YYEKEE (reference sequence). CDR3 length: 12 residues. Trimming removed 4 bases from V and 4 bases from J, with 9 bases in between. Study observations and caveats: The booster response re-showed most primary clones: roughly 97% CD4, more than 70% CD8.

The receptor's source is a man aged 25 to 40 who received the YFV17D yellow fever vaccine. V and J are TRBV5-5 and TRBJ2-7; perhaps TRBD1 as D (6 bases). The sequencing used PBMCs, collected 15 days after the yellow fever booster vaccination. This chain's CDR3 is CASSEDRYEQYF. The CDR3 nucleotides are TGTGCCAGCAGCGAGGACAGATACGAGCAGTACTTC.